This T cell receptor beta chain was identified in a study of chemoradiotherapy in HPV16-positive cancers. Study-wide points: Non-HPV-specific T cells did not expand in tumors during treatment, whereas candidate HPV-specific clones and E7-related motifs did. HPV-specific T cells were functionally defined from only two HPV16-positive patients.

Comment on this clone: As yet, its antigen is unknown.

Libraries were prepared by immunoSEQ multiplex PCR; TCRdb keeps only in-frame clonotypes and omits some of them. The profile shows approximately 8,200 clones, 55% to 70% of them singletons. Unmatched junction bases numbered 14, after V lost 6 bases and J lost 7 bases. This CDR3 spans 15 amino acids. Germline lookup yields CDR1 MDHEN and CDR2 SYDVKM. This sequence joins TRBV28 and TRBJ1-2; 7 bases line up with TRBD1. The sequence was obtained from a human donor with HPV-associated anogenital cancer. This material was collected from a patient who underwent chemoradiotherapy. CDR3 bases: TGTGCCAGCAGGCCGAATGGAGGGGGCGAAGTTGGCTACACCTTC. This gives the protein CASRPNGGGEVGYTF.